This T cell receptor beta chain was identified in a study of blood T cell repertoires in COVID-19. Individuals aged about 18 to 90 years were recruited from about two dozen US areas. In the source study's methods: The assay estimated nucleated cells by amplifying reference gene primers. Produced via immunoSEQ multiplex PCR; TCRdb's table is partial and in-frame only. V and J calls and clone size follow that table, whereas D and trimming were derived from the DNA. The sample shows approximately 270,000 clones, 80% to 90% of them seen only once. Per the germline V gene, CDR1 is MDHEN and CDR2 is SYDVKM. The CDR3 contains 17 residues. V shed 5 bases, J shed 0 bases, and the junction held 13 bases outside the gene matches.

This chain connects TRBV28 to TRBJ2-7, with TRBD1 matching over 7 bases. Material: PBMCs or T cells enriched from blood (not recorded which). This clonotype was obtained from a woman aged 25 to 39 who had recovered from COVID-19. The CDR3 region is CASSTGQVSRSSYEQYF. The CDR3 DNA sequence: TGTGCCAGCAGTACCGGACAGGTTTCGAGGAGCTCCTACGAGCAGTACTTC.